Following are 27 T cell receptor beta chains from one sample sequenced in a study of blood T cell repertoires in COVID-19. Clones were sequenced by immunoSEQ multiplex PCR, and TCRdb holds only the in-frame ones, with some missing. The sample has about 12,000 clones, just over 70% seen once. Sequenced material: peripheral blood. These receptor sequences come from a man in his 60s with COVID-19, enrolled during active disease.

The genes are TRBV6-4 and TRBJ1-5; 9 bases align to TRBD1. J gave up 2 bases and V 6 bases, and 8 bases lay outside the gene matches. Germline V gene sequence: CDR1 MRHNA, CDR2 SNTAGT. CDR3 size: 16 residues. CDR3: CASRATGGKGNQPQHF. As DNA, the CDR3 is TGTGCCAGCAGAGCAACAGGGGGCAAGGGCAATCAGCCCCAGCATTTT.

The rearrangement joins TRBV12-3 or TRBV12-4 to TRBJ1-2; no firm D call. The CDR3 consists of 12 residues. V gave up 5 bases and J gave up 5 bases, with 9 bases separating them. CDR3 in amino acids: CASSTGFYGYTF. CDR3 sequence (DNA): TGTGCCAGCAGTACCGGTTTTTATGGCTACACCTTC.

This clone appeared once. This chain uses TRBV2 with TRBJ2-3; 8 nucleotides align to TRBD2. The CDR3 has 14 amino acids. Germline-derived CDR1 and CDR2 are SNHLY and FYNNEI. The V and J ends lost 9 bases and 0 bases, in that order; junction bases with no gene match: 5. The CDR3 loop reads CASRTSRSTDTQYF. The CDR3 DNA follows: TGTGCCAGTCGGACTAGCAGGAGCACAGATACGCAGTATTTT. The entire variable domain, with the rest obtained from reference TRBV2 and TRBJ2-3, is as follows: EPEVTQTPSHQVTQMGQEVILRCVPISNHLYFYWYRQILGQKVEFLVSFYNNEISEKSEIFDDQFSVERPDGSNFTLKIRSTKLEDSAMYFCASRTSRSTDTQYFGPGTRLTVL.

The chain is built from TRBV12-3 or TRBV12-4 and TRBJ2-1; 12 bases align to TRBD2. V shed 9 bases, J shed 5 bases, and the junction held 2 bases outside the gene matches. This CDR3 region has 13 residues. DNA of the CDR3: TGTGCCAGTGGACTAGCGGGGAACAATGAGCAGTTCTTC. Its translation is CASGLAGNNEQFF.

V is TRBV5-6 and J is TRBJ1-1, with D hard to call. The germline V gene has CDR1 SGHDT and CDR2 YYEEEE. The V end lost 5 bases, the J end lost 0 bases, and 14 bases lay between the germline ends. The CDR3 runs to 15 residues. CDR3 protein: CASSFYSLLNTEAFF. CDR3 coding DNA: TGTGCCAGCAGTTTTTACAGCCTGCTGAACACTGAAGCTTTCTTT.

The rearrangement uses TRBV28 and TRBJ2-6, with TRBD2 matching 7 bases. The V gene end was trimmed by 7 bases and the J gene end by 0 bases; junction bases not matched to a gene: 3. This CDR3 contains 15 residues. The germline V gene encodes CDR1 MDHEN and CDR2 SYDVKM. CDR3: CASIRGDSGANVLTF. As DNA, the CDR3 is TGTGCCAGCATACGGGGGGACTCTGGGGCCAACGTCCTGACTTTC.

The CDR3 sequence is CASSLSLGLETQYF. DNA of the CDR3: TGCGCCAGCAGCTTGAGTTTGGGGCTAGAGACCCAGTACTTC. V and J are TRBV5-1 and TRBJ2-5, with D tentatively TRBD1 (5 bases). The CDR3 loop spans 14 amino acids. The germline V gene encodes CDR1 SGHRS and CDR2 YFSETQ. Trimming stripped 1 base from V and 4 bases from J, with 11 bases between.

V gene TRBV7-2 combines with J gene TRBJ2-2; TRBD1 matches 7 bases. V shed 4 bases, J shed 5 bases, and the junction held 7 bases outside the gene matches. Germline V gene sequence: CDR1 SGHTA, CDR2 FQGNSA. This CDR3 is built from 15 residues. For the CDR3, the DNA is TGTGCCAGCAGCTCCAGACAGGGCGGAACCGGGGAGCTGTTTTTT. It specifies CASSSRQGGTGELFF.

The chain carries TRBV11-2 and TRBJ2-1; 7 bases match TRBD2. The CDR3 spans 15 residues. CDR1 and CDR2 (germline): SGHAT, FQNNGV. The junction had 10 bases not matched to a gene; V was cut back by 4 bases and J by 7 bases. The chain's CDR3 is CASSSGLNKVNEQFF. The CDR3 DNA sequence: TGTGCCAGCAGCTCGGGACTAAACAAGGTGAATGAGCAGTTCTTC.

The chain uses TRBV5-4 and TRBJ2-1; the D gene is possibly TRBD1 (6 bases). V was shortened by 3 bases and J by 7 bases, with 20 bases between the two germline ends. The germline V gene encodes CDR1 SGHNT and CDR2 YYREEE (reference sequence). CDR3 length: 16 amino acids. The CDR3, as DNA: TGTGCCAGCAGCTCCGCGGTAGGGAATAGGGGGAATGAGCAGTTCTTC. Protein: CASSSAVGNRGNEQFF.

The V gene is TRBV15, the J gene TRBJ1-2; 7 nucleotides line up with TRBD1. Germline V gene lookup returns CDR1 LNHNV and CDR2 YYDKDF (reference sequence). V was clipped by 1 base and J by 7 bases; unmatched bases: 9. CDR3 length: 15 residues. CDR3 region: CATSRAFPNRGGYTF. The CDR3, as DNA: TGTGCCACCAGCAGAGCTTTTCCGAACAGGGGTGGCTACACCTTC.

DNA of the CDR3: TGTGCCAGCAGTCTGACAGGGAACACTGAAGCTTTCTTT. Translating it yields CASSLTGNTEAFF. V and J are TRBV6-6 and TRBJ1-1; tentatively, D is TRBD1 (6 bases). Germline V gene sequence: CDR1 MNHNY, CDR2 SVGAGI (reference sequence). The CDR3 spans 13 residues. V lost 5 bases and J lost 1, with 8 bases in between.

The V gene is TRBV7-2, the J gene TRBJ1-5; no clear D. The CDR3 is 14 amino acids. Germline values: CDR1 SGHTA, CDR2 FQGNSA. V lost 2 bases and J lost 2, with 7 bases in between. CDR3 region: CASSLTSGNQPQHF. CDR3 sequence (DNA): TGTGCCAGCAGCTTAACGAGTGGCAATCAGCCCCAGCATTTT.

The chain couples TRBV28 to TRBJ1-5; D possibly corresponds to TRBD1 (6 bases). Trimming removed 4 bases at V and 0 bases at J, with 19 bases between. This CDR3 contains 18 residues. Germline CDR1 MDHEN, CDR2 SYDVKM. The CDR3 reads CASSSTGYGVSSNQPQHF. The CDR3 DNA is TGTGCCAGCAGTTCTACAGGGTATGGGGTTTCTAGCAATCAGCCCCAGCATTTT. Full variable domain (outside the CDR3, taken from reference TRBV28 and TRBJ1-5): DVKVTQSSRYLVKRTGEKVFLECVQDMDHENMFWYRQDPGLGLRLIYFSYDVKMKEKGDIPEGYSVSREKKERFSLILESASTNQTSMYLCASSSTGYGVSSNQPQHFGDGTRLSIL.

The J gene is TRBJ1-5, the V gene TRBV4-1, with D possibly being TRBD1 (5 bases). With 4 bases removed from V and 5 bases from J, the gap between germline ends came to 15 bases. The CDR3 contains 15 residues. Germline V lookup: CDR1 MGHRA, CDR2 YSYEKL. The CDR3 bases are TGCGCCAGCAGCCGCCAAGCGGGGGGGGATCAGCCCCAGCATTTT. It yields the protein CASSRQAGGDQPQHF.

The chain carries TRBV28 and TRBJ2-7; 7 bases are shared with TRBD2. This CDR3 comprises 11 residues. CDR1 is MDHEN, CDR2 SYDVKM, per germline. V dropped 11 bases and J dropped 2; count of bases not matched to a gene: 3. CDR3 residues: CAAGVTYEQYF. In DNA form, the CDR3 reads TGTGCCGCGGGGGTGACCTACGAGCAGTACTTC.

V and J are TRBV7-8 and TRBJ1-5, with TRBD1 identical over 9 bases. CDR1 and CDR2 (germline): SGHVS, FQNEAQ. The CDR3 runs to 14 residues. After removal of 5 bases from V and 5 bases from J, the junction contained 4 bases not matched to a gene. CDR3 in DNA: TGTGCCAGCAGCCAGGGACAGGGATATCAGCCCCAGCATTTT. Amino acid sequence: CASSQGQGYQPQHF.

The chain carries TRBV7-9 and TRBJ1-1; D is possibly TRBD1 (6 bases). The CDR3 runs to 13 residues. Trimming cost V 11 bases and J 1 base, with 14 bases left between them. CDR1 is SEHNR, CDR2 FQNEAQ, per germline (reference sequence). CDR3 protein: CASQGQPNTEAFF. CDR3 coding DNA: TGTGCCTCTCAAGGACAGCCGAACACTGAAGCTTTCTTT.

V gene TRBV6-5 combines with J gene TRBJ1-5, with 8 bases identical to TRBD1. This CDR3 spans 15 amino acids. The germline V gene encodes CDR1 MNHEY and CDR2 SVGAGI. J was trimmed by 0 bases and V by 8 bases; bases with no gene match: 6. The CDR3 bases are TGTGCCAGCGGTACAGGGGGGAATAGCAATCAGCCCCAGCATTTT. This encodes CASGTGGNSNQPQHF.

In its sample, this clone was seen a few times. The chain has TRBV4-1 and TRBJ2-7, with D tentatively TRBD1 (6 bases). V lost 3 bases and J 7 bases, leaving 16 bases between the germline ends. The CDR3 contains 14 residues. Germline V gene lookup returns CDR1 MGHRA and CDR2 YSYEKL. The CDR3 DNA follows: TGCGCCAGCAGCCACACACAGGGTGGGGAAGAGCAGTACTTC. This sequence encodes CASSHTQGGEEQYF.

The CDR3 sequence: CASSPGETQYF. DNA for the CDR3: TGTGCCAGCAGCCCAGGAGAGACCCAGTACTTC. The V and J genes are TRBV7-8 and TRBJ2-5, with D uncertain. V was pared by 5 bases and J by 4 bases, with 5 bases between. The CDR3 totals 11 residues. Germline CDR1 and CDR2: SGHVS and FQNEAQ.

This rearrangement joins TRBV7-2 to TRBJ2-2, with D possibly matching TRBD2 (7 bases). The CDR3 runs 16 residues. Germline CDR1 and CDR2: SGHTA and FQGNSA. V shed 2 bases and J shed 7 bases, with 17 bases lying between them. The DNA of the CDR3 is TGTGCCAGCAGCTTAAGGGGGGGACCTTTCAGCGGGGAGCTGTTTTTT. Amino acids: CASSLRGGPFSGELFF. Supplemented by reference TRBV7-2 and TRBJ2-2, the full variable domain reads GAGVSQSPSNKVTEKGKDVELRCDPISGHTALYWYRQSLGQGLEFLIYFQGNSAPDKSGLPSDRFSAERTGGSVSTLTIQRTQQEDSAVYLCASSLRGGPFSGELFFGEGSRLTVL.

The J gene is TRBJ2-1, the V gene TRBV11-3; the D gene is possibly TRBD2 (7 bases). Trimming took 6 bases from V and 2 from J, leaving 14 bases between them. Germline V gives CDR1 SGHNT, CDR2 YENEEA. CDR3 size: 15 residues. The CDR3 nucleotides are TGTGCCAGCAGTGGGGCCGGGGGGCCCTACAATGAGCAGTTCTTC. It encodes CASSGAGGPYNEQFF.

This rearrangement joins TRBV12-3 or TRBV12-4 to TRBJ1-2; 7 bases are shared with TRBD1. The CDR3 has 13 residues. With 1 base clipped from V and 8 bases from J, the junction kept 4 bases outside the gene matches. CDR3 DNA sequence: TGTGCCAGCAGTTTAGACAGGGGTGCCGGCTACACCTTC. Protein: CASSLDRGAGYTF.

The chain uses TRBV5-4 and TRBJ2-1, with D possibly TRBD2 on 6 matching bases. The CDR3 is 17 residues long. The V gene lost 0 bases and the J gene lost 0 bases, with 13 bases spanning the gap. Germline values: CDR1 SGHNT, CDR2 YYREEE (reference sequence). The CDR3 DNA reads TGTGCCAGCAGCTTGGGTGGCGGGGAAAGCTCCTACAATGAGCAGTTCTTC. It specifies CASSLGGGESSYNEQFF.

This chain connects TRBV6-6 to TRBJ1-5, with TRBD1 as a possible D gene (6 bases). With 6 bases removed from V and 8 bases from J, the gap between germline ends came to 14 bases. The CDR3 contains 13 residues. CDR1 and CDR2 from the germline V gene are MNHNY and SVGAGI (reference sequence). CDR3 nucleotide sequence: TGTGCCAGCAGGGAAACACAGGGTAAGCCCCAGCATTTT. This encodes CASRETQGKPQHF.

This clone turned up a few times. The gene calls are TRBV4-1 and TRBJ2-2; possible D gene TRBD2, 7 bases. Germline-derived CDR1 and CDR2 are MGHRA and YSYEKL. The CDR3 sequence is 17 residues long. Trimming removed 0 bases from V and 5 bases from J, with 16 bases in between. In DNA, the CDR3 is TGCGCCAGCAGCCAAGATGGGGCGGGGGCTCGGACCGGGGAGCTGTTTTTT. It translates to CASSQDGAGARTGELFF.